Shown below are 5 T cell receptor beta chains from a single sample sequenced in a study of a mutant IDH1 vaccine in newly diagnosed glioma. Stated time point: baseline, week 1 (first vaccination visit). Treatment reported: pre-vaccination baseline after standard-of-care therapy. Profiled with immunoSEQ multiplex PCR; TCRdb holds only in-frame clones, not every one. The sample lists about 59,000 clones; around 90% were seen once. The sequencing used PBMCs, collected from a glioma patient treated with radiotherapy, temozolomide or both. Receptors originate from a man between 50 and 59 years old with glioma.

This clone was picked up one time. The rearrangement links TRBV30 to TRBJ1-4; unclear D gene. The V end was cut by 2 bases, the J end by 8 bases, with 9 bases between. CDR3 size: 12 residues. CDR1 GTSNPN and CDR2 SVGIG come from the germline V gene (reference sequence). The CDR3 protein is CAWSPGGEKLFF. CDR3 in DNA: TGTGCCTGGAGTCCAGGCGGGGAAAAACTGTTTTTT. Looking up the rest from reference TRBV30 and TRBJ1-4 gives the full variable domain: SQTIHQWPATLVQPVGSPLSLECTVEGTSNPNLYWYRQAAGRGLQLLFYSVGIGQISSEVPQNLSASRPQDRQFILSSKKLLLSDSGFYLCAWSPGGEKLFFGSGTQLSVL.

V gene TRBV19 combines with J gene TRBJ2-2; 13 nucleotides agree with TRBD2. J lost 5 bases, V lost 4 bases, and 4 bases had no gene match. Germline V lookup: CDR1 LNHDA, CDR2 SQIVND (reference sequence). The CDR3 is 16 amino acids. CDR3 bases: TGTGCCAGTAGTACCCCGGGACTAGCGGGGACCGGGGAGCTGTTTTTT. Translating it yields CASSTPGLAGTGELFF.

J is TRBJ2-7 and V is TRBV2; D is unclear. V shed 2 bases and J shed 2 bases, with 4 bases lying between them. Germline-derived CDR1 and CDR2 are SNHLY and FYNNEI. The CDR3 contains 12 residues. The CDR3 DNA follows: TGTGCCAGCAGTGAATCGGCCTACGAGCAGTACTTC. Protein product: CASSESAYEQYF.

In this sample, this clone turned up a few times. The V call is TRBV7-9, the J call TRBJ1-2, with a tentative D call TRBD1 (5 bases). The CDR3 is 14 residues long. Germline V gene sequence: CDR1 SEHNR, CDR2 FQNEAQ (reference sequence). The V end was cut by 5 bases, the J end by 3 bases, with 13 bases between. The CDR3 sequence: CASSPTVGDYGYTF. The DNA of the CDR3 is TGTGCCAGCAGCCCGACAGTCGGGGACTATGGCTACACCTTC.

The chain has TRBV4-2 and TRBJ1-1; D gene uncertain. Trimming left V 1 base short and J 5 bases short, with 5 bases between. Germline loops: CDR1 LGHNA, CDR2 YNFKEQ. The CDR3 is 12 amino acids. The CDR3 nucleotides are TGTGCCAGCAGCCAAGTCGGTACTGAAGCTTTCTTT. Amino acids: CASSQVGTEAFF.